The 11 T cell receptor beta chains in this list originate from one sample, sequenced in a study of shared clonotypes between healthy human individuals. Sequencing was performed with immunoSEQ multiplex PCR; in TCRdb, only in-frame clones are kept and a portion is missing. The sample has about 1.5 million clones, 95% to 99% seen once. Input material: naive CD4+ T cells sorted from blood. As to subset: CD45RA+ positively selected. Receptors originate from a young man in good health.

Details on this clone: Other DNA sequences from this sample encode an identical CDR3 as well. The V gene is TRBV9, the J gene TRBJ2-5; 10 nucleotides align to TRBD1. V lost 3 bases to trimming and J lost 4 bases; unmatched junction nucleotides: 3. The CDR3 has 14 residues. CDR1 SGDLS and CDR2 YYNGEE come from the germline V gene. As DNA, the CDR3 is TGTGCCAGCAGCGCGACAGGGGGCCTAGAGACCCAGTACTTC. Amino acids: CASSATGGLETQYF.

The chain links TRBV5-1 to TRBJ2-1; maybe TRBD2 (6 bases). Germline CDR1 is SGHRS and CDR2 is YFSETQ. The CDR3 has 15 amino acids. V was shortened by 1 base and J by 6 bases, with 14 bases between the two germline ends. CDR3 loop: CASSLREIPPNEQFF. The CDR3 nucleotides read TGCGCCAGCAGCTTGCGGGAGATCCCCCCCAATGAGCAGTTCTTC.

CDR3 protein: CASRAYGTGGYNEQFF. DNA of the CDR3: TGTGCCAGTAGGGCCTATGGGACAGGGGGATACAATGAGCAGTTCTTC. The chain uses TRBV28 and TRBJ2-1; 11 bases align to TRBD1. With V trimmed by 9 bases and J by 4 bases, 11 bases remained unmatched. The CDR3 covers 16 residues. Germline CDR1 MDHEN, CDR2 SYDVKM.

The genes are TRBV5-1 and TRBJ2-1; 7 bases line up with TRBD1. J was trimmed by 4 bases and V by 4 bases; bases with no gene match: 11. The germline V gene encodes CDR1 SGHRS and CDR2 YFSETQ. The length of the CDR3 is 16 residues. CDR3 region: CASSVQPGQPYNEQFF. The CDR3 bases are TGCGCCAGCAGCGTACAACCGGGACAGCCATACAATGAGCAGTTCTTC.

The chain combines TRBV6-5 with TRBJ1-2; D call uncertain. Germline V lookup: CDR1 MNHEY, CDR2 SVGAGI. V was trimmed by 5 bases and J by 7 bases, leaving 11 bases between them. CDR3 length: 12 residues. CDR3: CASSKIGSGYTF. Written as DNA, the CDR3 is TGTGCCAGCAGTAAGATTGGGAGTGGCTACACCTTC.

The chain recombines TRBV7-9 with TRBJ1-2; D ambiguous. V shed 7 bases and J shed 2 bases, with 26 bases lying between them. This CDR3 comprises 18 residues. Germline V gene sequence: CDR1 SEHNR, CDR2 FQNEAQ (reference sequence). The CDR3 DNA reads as TGTGCCAGCACCGAATCGGGGAGCCGCTTATGGGCCAACTATGGCTACACCTTC. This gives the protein CASTESGSRLWANYGYTF.

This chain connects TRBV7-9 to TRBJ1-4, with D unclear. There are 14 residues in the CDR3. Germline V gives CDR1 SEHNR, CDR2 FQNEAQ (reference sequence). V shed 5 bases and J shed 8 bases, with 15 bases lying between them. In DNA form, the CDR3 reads TGTGCCAGCAGCCAGTCCGATTTAAACGAAAAACTGTTTTTT. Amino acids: CASSQSDLNEKLFF.

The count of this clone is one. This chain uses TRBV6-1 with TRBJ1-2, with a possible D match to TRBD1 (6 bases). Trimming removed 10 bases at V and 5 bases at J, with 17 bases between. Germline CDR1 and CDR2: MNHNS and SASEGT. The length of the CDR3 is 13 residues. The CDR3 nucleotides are TGTGCCACCAGGCTCGGGGGCCAATATGGCTACACCTTC. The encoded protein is CATRLGGQYGYTF.

The CDR3 loop is CASSLEPGQGAHTQYF. DNA for the CDR3: TGTGCCAGCAGCTTGGAACCGGGACAGGGGGCACATACGCAGTATTTT. V usage is TRBV5-8 and J usage is TRBJ2-3; 12 nucleotides match TRBD1. The trim removed 0 bases at V and 7 bases at J, leaving 6 bases unmatched. Germline assignment: CDR1 SGHTS and CDR2 YDEGEE. This CDR3 region has 16 residues.

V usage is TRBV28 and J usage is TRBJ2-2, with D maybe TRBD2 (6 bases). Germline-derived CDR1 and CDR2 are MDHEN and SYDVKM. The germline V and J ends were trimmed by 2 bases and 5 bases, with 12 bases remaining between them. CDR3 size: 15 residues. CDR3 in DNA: TGTGCCAGCAGTTTAGAAGGAAGCGGGACCGGGGAGCTGTTTTTT. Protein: CASSLEGSGTGELFF. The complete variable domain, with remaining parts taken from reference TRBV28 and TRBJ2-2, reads DVKVTQSSRYLVKRTGEKVFLECVQDMDHENMFWYRQDPGLGLRLIYFSYDVKMKEKGDIPEGYSVSREKKERFSLILESASTNQTSMYLCASSLEGSGTGELFFGEGSRLTVL.

The CDR3 reads CASSSPGLAGGHTGELFF. The CDR3 nucleotides read TGTGCCAGCAGCTCACCGGGACTAGCGGGAGGGCACACCGGGGAGCTGTTTTTT. V and J are TRBV7-9 and TRBJ2-2; 16 nucleotides agree with TRBD2. Losses at the gene ends were 4 bases for V and 3 bases for J; bases not matched to a gene: 5. Germline V lookup: CDR1 SEHNR, CDR2 FQNEAQ (reference sequence). The CDR3 spans 18 residues.